The 8 T cell receptor beta chains listed next were all sequenced from one sample in a study of OX40 agonist ivuxolimab in advanced cancers. The assay was immunoSEQ multiplex PCR, and TCRdb's table has in-frame clones only and misses some. This table has about 82,000 clones, 85% to 90% appearing once. The input for sequencing was CD4+ or CD8+ T cells sorted from blood, taken in a trial of the OX40 agonist ivuxolimab. These receptors were collected from an adult with an advanced solid tumor such as melanoma, head and neck, liver or kidney cancer.

The chain has TRBV7-3 and TRBJ2-1; tentatively, D is TRBD1 or TRBD2 (5 bases each). The CDR3 extends over 15 amino acids. Germline lookup yields CDR1 SGHTA and CDR2 FQGTGA. The V end was cut by 6 bases, the J end by 10 bases, with 22 bases between. CDR3 bases: TGTGCCAGCAGTCATACCGGGACCGAGGGGACCGAGCAGTTCTTC. Amino acids: CASSHTGTEGTEQFF.

The V gene is TRBV18, the J gene TRBJ2-2; D might be TRBD1 (5 bases). Germline values: CDR1 KGHSH, CDR2 LQKENI. The CDR3 is made up of 14 amino acids. V shed 6 bases and J shed 0 bases, with 8 bases lying between them. CDR3 amino acids: CASSRQPNTGELFF. For the CDR3, the DNA is TGTGCCAGCTCTCGACAGCCGAACACCGGGGAGCTGTTTTTT.

The genes are TRBV6-5 and TRBJ1-3, with 7 nucleotides matching TRBD1. After removal of 2 bases from V and 4 bases from J, the junction contained 2 bases not matched to a gene. The germline V gene has CDR1 MNHEY and CDR2 SVGAGI. This CDR3 has 14 amino acids. As DNA, the CDR3 is TGTGCCAGCAGTTACGACAGGGCAGGAAACACCATATATTTT. Amino acid sequence: CASSYDRAGNTIYF.

V is TRBV11-3 and J is TRBJ2-1, with TRBD2 matching over 9 bases. Unmatched junction bases numbered 2, after V lost 5 bases and J lost 0 bases. The CDR3 covers 15 residues. The V gene's germline CDR1 is SGHNT and CDR2 YENEEA. In DNA form, the CDR3 reads TGTGCCAGCAGCCTACTAGCGGGCTCCTACAATGAGCAGTTCTTC. Its translation is CASSLLAGSYNEQFF.

The J gene is TRBJ2-5, the V gene TRBV28; 9 bases line up with TRBD2. CDR1 MDHEN and CDR2 SYDVKM come from the germline V gene. With V trimmed by 2 bases and J by 2 bases, 3 bases remained unmatched. The CDR3 length is 15 residues. CDR3 loop: CASSLTAGGQETQYF. CDR3 nucleotides: TGTGCCAGCAGTTTAACGGCGGGAGGGCAAGAGACCCAGTACTTC.

The chain carries TRBV6-6 and TRBJ2-1; 11 nucleotides agree with TRBD2. The CDR3 is 14 amino acids. CDR1 MNHNY and CDR2 SVGAGI come from the germline V gene (reference sequence). V dropped 5 bases and J dropped 7; count of bases not matched to a gene: 4. CDR3: CASSPLAGANEQFF. The CDR3 DNA reads as TGTGCCAGCAGTCCACTAGCGGGGGCGAATGAGCAGTTCTTC.

The V and J genes are TRBV6-1 and TRBJ2-3; D unclear. Germline CDR1 is MNHNS and CDR2 is SASEGT. This CDR3 is 11 amino acids long. Trimming shortened V by 6 bases and J by 2 bases, and 3 bases separated the two germline ends. The CDR3 DNA reads TGTGCCAGCAGGGTCACAGATACGCAGTATTTT. It translates to CASRVTDTQYF.

The gene calls are TRBV19 and TRBJ2-3, with 11 bases fitting TRBD2. Germline CDR1 LNHDA, CDR2 SQIVND (reference sequence). The CDR3 runs to 16 residues. The J segment lost 4 bases and the V segment lost 4 bases, leaving 7 bases of the junction unmatched. The CDR3 is CASSKYSGRAADTQYF. The CDR3 coding sequence is TGTGCCAGTAGTAAATATAGCGGGAGGGCCGCAGATACGCAGTATTTT.